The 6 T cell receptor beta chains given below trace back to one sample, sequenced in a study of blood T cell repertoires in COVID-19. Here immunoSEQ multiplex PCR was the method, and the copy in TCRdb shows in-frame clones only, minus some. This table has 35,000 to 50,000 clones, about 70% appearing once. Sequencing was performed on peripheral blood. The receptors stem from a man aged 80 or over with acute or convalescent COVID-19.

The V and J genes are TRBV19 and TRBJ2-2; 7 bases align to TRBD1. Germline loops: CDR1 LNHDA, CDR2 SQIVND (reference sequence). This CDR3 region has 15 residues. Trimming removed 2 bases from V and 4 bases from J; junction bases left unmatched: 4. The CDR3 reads CASSITRGSTGELFF. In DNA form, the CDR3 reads TGTGCCAGTAGTATAACCAGGGGGAGCACCGGGGAGCTGTTTTTT.

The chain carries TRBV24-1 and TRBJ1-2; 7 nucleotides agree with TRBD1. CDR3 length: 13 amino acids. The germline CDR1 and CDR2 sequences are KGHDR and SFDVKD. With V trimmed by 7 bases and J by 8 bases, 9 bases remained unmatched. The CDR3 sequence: CATSKYRGEGYTF. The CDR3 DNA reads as TGTGCCACCAGCAAATACAGGGGAGAAGGCTACACCTTC.

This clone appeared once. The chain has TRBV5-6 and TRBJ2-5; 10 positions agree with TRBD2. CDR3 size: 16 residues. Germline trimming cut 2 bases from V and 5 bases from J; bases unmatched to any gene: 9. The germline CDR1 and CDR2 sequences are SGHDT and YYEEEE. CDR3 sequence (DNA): TGTGCCAGCAGCTTTGCACCTAGCGGGAGCCGGGAGACCCAGTACTTC. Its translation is CASSFAPSGSRETQYF.

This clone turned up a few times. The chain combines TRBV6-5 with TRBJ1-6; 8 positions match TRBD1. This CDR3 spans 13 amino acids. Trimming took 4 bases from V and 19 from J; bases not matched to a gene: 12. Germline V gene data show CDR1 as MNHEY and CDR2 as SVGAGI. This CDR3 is CASSSLTGATYHF. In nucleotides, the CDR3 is TGTGCCAGCAGTTCGTTGACAGGGGCCACCTATCACTTT.

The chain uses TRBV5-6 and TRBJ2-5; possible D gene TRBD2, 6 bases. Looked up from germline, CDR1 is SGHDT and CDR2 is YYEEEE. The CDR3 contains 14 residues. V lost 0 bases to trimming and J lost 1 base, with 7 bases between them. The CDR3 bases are TGTGCCAGCAGCTTGGCGGGGGTCCAAGAGACCCAGTACTTC. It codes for CASSLAGVQETQYF.

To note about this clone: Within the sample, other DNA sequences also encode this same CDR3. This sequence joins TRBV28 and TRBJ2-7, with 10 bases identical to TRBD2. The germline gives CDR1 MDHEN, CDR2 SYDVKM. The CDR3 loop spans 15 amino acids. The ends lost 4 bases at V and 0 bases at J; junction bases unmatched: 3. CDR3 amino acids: CASSSSGSPSYEQYF. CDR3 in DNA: TGTGCCAGCAGTTCTAGCGGGAGCCCCTCCTACGAGCAGTACTTC.